This entry lists 11 T cell receptor beta chains sequenced from one sample in a study of identical twins. TCRdb passed the 5' RACE reads through MiXCR, listing each CDR3 protein once. The profile shows approximately 590,000 distinct CDR3 sequences, 9.5% to 10% of them singletons. These records were also assigned to another study, of yellow fever vaccine responses in identical twins.

The sample consisted of PBMCs. These receptors came from a woman aged 18 to 35 in good health.

The rearrangement links TRBV20-1 to TRBJ2-3; D not certain. This CDR3 region has 14 residues. Germline V gene data show CDR1 as DFQATT and CDR2 as SNEGSKA (reference sequence). V lost 0 bases and J lost 0, with 7 bases in between. The CDR3 nucleotides read TGCAGTGCTAGAGATTTCGGGAGCACAGATACGCAGTATTTT. The encoded protein is CSARDFGSTDTQYF.

This clonotype showed up just a few times. V is TRBV15 and J is TRBJ2-1; no definite D call. Germline V CDR1 and CDR2: LNHNV, YYDKDF (reference sequence). This CDR3 spans 13 amino acids. V lost 0 bases, J lost 8 bases, and 8 bases lay in between. The CDR3 nucleotides are TGTGCCACCAGCAGAGATTTTACCGATGAGCAGTTCTTC. Its translation is CATSRDFTDEQFF.

This clonotype has a handful of counts. The chain is built from TRBV24-1 and TRBJ2-2; either TRBD1 or TRBD2 may supply D (5 bases each). Germline lookup yields CDR1 KGHDR and CDR2 SFDVKD. Trimming left V 6 bases short and J 4 bases short, with 14 bases between. The CDR3 is made up of 15 amino acids. The CDR3 DNA follows: TGTGCCACCAGTCAGAGGGGAAGCGGCACCGGGGAGCTGTTTTTT. Its translation: CATSQRGSGTGELFF.

This clonotype occurred a few times. The CDR3 DNA sequence: TGCGCCAGCAGCCCAGGGGGTCCTGGCGTAGATACGCAGTATTTT. Translating it yields CASSPGGPGVDTQYF. The V call is TRBV5-1, the J call TRBJ2-3; TRBD1 agrees at 7 bases. Unmatched junction bases numbered 10, after V lost 4 bases and J lost 5 bases. CDR1 and CDR2 (germline): SGHRS, YFSETQ. The CDR3 contains 15 residues. Using reference TRBV5-1 and TRBJ2-3 for the parts outside the CDR3, the full variable domain is KAGVTQTPRYLIKTRGQQVTLSCSPISGHRSVSWYQQTPGQGLQFLFEYFSETQRNKGNFPGRFSGRQFSNSRSEMNVSTLELGDSALYLCASSPGGPGVDTQYFGPGTRLTVL.

The table lists this clonotype with a few counts. The rearrangement joins TRBV7-9 to TRBJ2-5; 7 bases agree with TRBD1. V lost 4 bases to trimming and J lost 7 bases; unmatched junction nucleotides: 9. The CDR3 is 14 amino acids. The germline CDR1 and CDR2 sequences are SEHNR and FQNEAQ (reference sequence). CDR3 in amino acids: CASSSPTGMGTQYF. CDR3 sequence (DNA): TGTGCCAGCAGCTCGCCGACAGGGATGGGGACCCAGTACTTC.

The rearrangement uses TRBV2 and TRBJ2-1; 12 nucleotides line up with TRBD1. Germline CDR1 is SNHLY and CDR2 is FYNNEI. The CDR3 runs to 17 residues. J lost 6 bases, V lost 6 bases, and 12 bases had no gene match. CDR3 sequence reads: CASSMNLGQGAVNEQFF. The CDR3 nucleotides read TGTGCCAGCAGCATGAATTTGGGACAGGGGGCTGTCAATGAGCAGTTCTTC.

This clonotype was seen many times. CDR3 in amino acids: CASSTTGTSVAGELFF. The CDR3 DNA reads as TGTGCCAGCAGCACGACCGGGACTAGCGTTGCCGGGGAGCTGTTTTTT. The J gene is TRBJ2-2, the V gene TRBV7-9; 10 bases align to TRBD2. The CDR3 is 16 residues long. Germline values: CDR1 SEHNR, CDR2 FQNEAQ (reference sequence). V was clipped by 5 bases and J by 6 bases; unmatched bases: 9.

Many counts were recorded for this clonotype. V and J are TRBV5-1 and TRBJ2-7, with D perhaps matching TRBD1 (5 bases). The CDR3 length is 14 residues. With 4 bases removed from V and 0 bases from J, the gap between germline ends came to 11 bases. Germline V gives CDR1 SGHRS, CDR2 YFSETQ. The CDR3 sequence: CASSLLTDSYEQYF. The DNA of the CDR3 is TGCGCCAGCAGCCTCCTGACAGACTCCTACGAGCAGTACTTC.

This sequence joins TRBV20-1 and TRBJ2-3; D is unclear. V was clipped by 1 base and J by 4 bases, with 12 bases between them. This CDR3 contains 14 residues. CDR1 is DFQATT and CDR2 is SNEGSKA in the germline V gene (reference sequence). CDR3 sequence (DNA): TGCAGTGCTAGAGCGGCGGTCGCTGCAGATACGCAGTATTTT. Encoded protein: CSARAAVAADTQYF.

This clonotype was seen a handful of times. The chain joins TRBV25-1 to TRBJ1-1; TRBD1 might be the D (5 bases). This CDR3 comprises 13 residues. CDR1 and CDR2 (germline): MGHDK, SYGVNS. V lost 4 bases and J lost 2, with 8 bases in between. The CDR3: CASSARDNTEAFF. The CDR3 DNA is TGTGCCAGCAGTGCCCGGGACAACACTGAAGCTTTCTTT. The full variable domain, its missing parts supplied by reference TRBV25-1 and TRBJ1-1, is EADIYQTPRYLVIGTGKKITLECSQTMGHDKMYWYQQDPGMELHLIHYSYGVNSTEKGDLSSESTVSRIRTEHFPLTLESARPSHTSQYLCASSARDNTEAFFGQGTRLTVV.

This clonotype was seen more than once but under ten times. The chain combines TRBV7-2 with TRBJ2-1; 8 nucleotides match TRBD1. This CDR3 has 15 residues. The germline gives CDR1 SGHTA, CDR2 FQGNSA. V was clipped by 5 bases and J by 5 bases; unmatched bases: 8. The CDR3 loop reads CASSLTGVGHNEQFF. The CDR3 DNA reads TGTGCCAGCAGCCTGACAGGGGTCGGGCACAATGAGCAGTTCTTC.